This T cell receptor (beta chain) is from a study of blood T cell repertoires in COVID-19. In the study overall: The cDNA or gDNA used as material had been derived from T cells, B-cell-depleted T cells, or PBMCs.

The CDR3 is made up of 13 amino acids. V gave up 3 bases and J gave up 8 bases, with 13 bases separating them. The germline CDR1 and CDR2 sequences are KGHSH and LQKENI. Authors' data handling: Reference gene primer amplification gave nucleated cell count estimates. The data were produced by immunoSEQ multiplex PCR, yet TCRdb's version contains in-frame clones alone and is incomplete. The V and J calls and clone size were taken over from that table, and D and trimming were inferred from the DNA. The sample consists of about 82,000 clones, more than 85% of them appearing once. The participants were between about 18 and 90 years old and came from 24 US areas. Cohorts were assigned according to the clinical history that participants reported. This clone was seen a single time.

This sequence was found in a woman in her fifties or sixties with acute COVID-19. Sequenced material: PBMCs or T cells enriched from blood (not recorded which). The gene calls are TRBV18 and TRBJ1-2; the D gene is possibly TRBD1 (6 bases). The DNA for the CDR3 is TGTGCCAGCTCACCCTACGAGGGGGAGGGCTACACCTTC. Amino acid sequence: CASSPYEGEGYTF.